This T cell receptor (beta chain) was profiled in a study of cytomegalovirus exposure and HLA in healthy donors. With 4 bases clipped from V and 8 bases from J, the junction kept 6 bases outside the gene matches. This CDR3 is 15 amino acids long. Germline loops: CDR1 SGDLS, CDR2 YYNGEE. A multiplex PCR was run with 60 Vbeta primers and 13 Jbeta primers. Profiling relied on immunoSEQ multiplex PCR, and the TCRdb table lists in-frame clones only, not all of them. The repertoire holds approximately 220,000 clones, with 75% to 90% as singletons. The receptor's source is a boy aged 2 to 10 in good health and CMV-seronegative. Specimen: PBMCs. The rearrangement links TRBV9 to TRBJ2-2; 12 nucleotides agree with TRBD2. The CDR3 coding sequence is TGTGCCAGCAGCTCAGGACTAGCGGGGTCGGGGGAGCTGTTTTTT. Protein sequence: CASSSGLAGSGELFF.